These 19 T cell receptor beta chains were all obtained from the same sample, sequenced in a study of blood T cell repertoires in COVID-19. Sequencing used immunoSEQ multiplex PCR; TCRdb keeps in-frame clones, though not all of them. The table records roughly 190,000 clones, roughly 80% of them present only once. The material sequenced was peripheral blood. All receptors come from a woman in her 40s with COVID-19, enrolled during active disease.

The table lists this clone with a count of one. The V gene is TRBV3-1 (or the pseudogene TRBV3-2), the J gene TRBJ2-7, with TRBD2 identical over 14 bases. Germline trimming cut 1 base from V and 6 bases from J; bases unmatched to any gene: 14. Germline V CDR1 and CDR2: LGHDT, YNNKEL (reference sequence). The CDR3 has 19 amino acids. CDR3 residues: CASSQARLAGGPGGIEQYF. In DNA form, the CDR3 reads TGTGCCAGCAGCCAAGCTCGACTAGCGGGAGGGCCTGGAGGAATCGAGCAGTACTTC.

The CDR3 sequence: CASSEERGGRVETDTQYF. In DNA, the CDR3 is TGTGCCAGCAGTGAGGAGCGGGGGGGCCGGGTTGAGACAGATACGCAGTATTTT. The V and J genes are TRBV2 and TRBJ2-3, with 10 nucleotides matching TRBD2. The V gene end was trimmed by 3 bases and the J gene end by 3 bases; junction bases not matched to a gene: 12. The CDR3 length is 18 residues. CDR1 is SNHLY, CDR2 FYNNEI, per germline. Combining the CDR3 with reference TRBV2 and TRBJ2-3 gives the whole variable domain EPEVTQTPSHQVTQMGQEVILRCVPISNHLYFYWYRQILGQKVEFLVSFYNNEISEKSEIFDDQFSVERPDGSNFTLKIRSTKLEDSAMYFCASSEERGGRVETDTQYFGPGTRLTVL.

The chain carries TRBV2 and TRBJ1-2; D possibly corresponds to TRBD1 (6 bases). The CDR3 contains 14 residues. V was shortened by 2 bases and J by 6 bases, with 13 bases between the two germline ends. Germline lookup yields CDR1 SNHLY and CDR2 FYNNEI. In DNA form, the CDR3 reads TGTGCCAGCAGTGAACAGGGGATGGCCGATGGCTACACCTTC. It encodes CASSEQGMADGYTF.

The chain is built from TRBV10-3 and TRBJ1-2; possible D gene TRBD1, 5 bases. There are 11 residues in the CDR3. Germline V gene data show CDR1 as ENHRY and CDR2 as SYGVKD. V gave up 11 bases and J gave up 3 bases, with 10 bases separating them. Here the CDR3 reads CAVQTDYGYTF. In DNA form, the CDR3 reads TGTGCCGTGCAGACAGACTATGGCTACACCTTC.

This clone turned up a few times. The chain has TRBV6-5 and TRBJ2-7, with 7 nucleotides matching TRBD1. CDR1 and CDR2 (germline): MNHEY, SVGAGI. The CDR3 covers 12 residues. With 6 bases clipped from V and 5 bases from J, the junction kept 4 bases outside the gene matches. The DNA of the CDR3 is TGTGCCAGCAGCGCCACAGGGGACGAGCAGTACGTC. As protein: CASSATGDEQYV.

The chain combines TRBV25-1 with TRBJ1-1; weak D call: TRBD1 (6 bases). The CDR3 length is 12 residues. The V gene lost 5 bases and the J gene lost 8 bases, with 12 bases spanning the gap. Germline CDR1 reads MGHDK; CDR2 reads SYGVNS. The CDR3 sequence: CASSWGGREAFF. The DNA of the CDR3 is TGTGCCAGCAGTTGGGGGGGCAGGGAAGCTTTCTTT. The full variable domain, its missing parts supplied by reference TRBV25-1 and TRBJ1-1, is EADIYQTPRYLVIGTGKKITLECSQTMGHDKMYWYQQDPGMELHLIHYSYGVNSTEKGDLSSESTVSRIRTEHFPLTLESARPSHTSQYLCASSWGGREAFFGQGTRLTVV.

The V gene is TRBV6-5, the J gene TRBJ1-1, with D possibly matching TRBD1 (5 bases). The CDR3 is made up of 14 amino acids. Per the germline V gene, CDR1 is MNHEY and CDR2 is SVGAGI. Trimming pared 1 base from V and 1 base from J, leaving 7 bases between. The CDR3 coding sequence is TGTGCCAGCAGTTACTTTACAGGGAACACTGAAGCTTTCTTT. It encodes CASSYFTGNTEAFF.

The chain has TRBV27 and TRBJ2-2, with TRBD1 as a possible D gene (5 bases). Per germline, CDR1 MNHEY and CDR2 SMNVEV (reference sequence). V lost 0 bases to trimming and J lost 5 bases, with 13 bases between them. The CDR3 sequence is 16 residues long. CDR3 bases: TGTGCCAGCAGTTTATCGGGGCAGATCGGGACCGGGGAGCTGTTTTTT. Amino acid sequence: CASSLSGQIGTGELFF.

The genes are TRBV6-5 and TRBJ1-5, with D tentatively TRBD1 (6 bases). V was trimmed by 5 bases and J by 3 bases, leaving 11 bases between them. Germline assignment: CDR1 MNHEY and CDR2 SVGAGI. CDR3 length equals 14 residues. CDR3 amino acids: CASSTRDNNQPQHF. The CDR3, as DNA: TGTGCCAGCAGTACCCGGGACAACAATCAGCCCCAGCATTTT.

The genes are TRBV19 and TRBJ2-7; D possibly corresponds to TRBD1 (5 bases). CDR1 is LNHDA and CDR2 is SQIVND in the germline V gene (reference sequence). Trimming cost V 6 bases and J 4 bases, with 10 bases left between them. The CDR3 contains 12 residues. In DNA, the CDR3 is TGTGCCAGTAGCGCTAGGGGTTACGAGCAGTACTTC. It specifies CASSARGYEQYF.

This clone was seen only once. The genes are TRBV3-1 (or the pseudogene TRBV3-2) and TRBJ2-4, with TRBD2 matching over 14 bases. From germline, CDR1 is LGHDT and CDR2 YNNKEL (reference sequence). Trimming took 4 bases from V and 8 from J; bases not matched to a gene: 16. CDR3 length: 19 residues. Here the CDR3 DNA reads TGTGCCAGCAGCCCCCGACCCGCGACTAGCGGGAGGGCCGAGTACATTCAGTACTTC. This gives the protein CASSPRPATSGRAEYIQYF.

The chain is built from TRBV7-9 and TRBJ2-7, with TRBD1 as a possible D gene (5 bases). The CDR3 spans 15 residues. Germline V gene sequence: CDR1 SEHNR, CDR2 FQNEAQ (reference sequence). V was cut by 1 base and J by 2 bases, with 12 bases left in between. The CDR3: CASSLGVRQTYEQYF. CDR3 DNA sequence: TGTGCCAGCAGCTTAGGGGTTCGACAGACCTACGAGCAGTACTTC.

V usage is TRBV7-9 and J usage is TRBJ2-7; TRBD2 aligns across 11 bases. Losses at the gene ends were 2 bases for V and 5 bases for J; bases not matched to a gene: 14. This CDR3 spans 18 amino acids. Per germline, CDR1 SEHNR and CDR2 FQNEAQ (reference sequence). The CDR3 here is CASSLSSLAGGPEDEQYF. DNA for the CDR3: TGTGCCAGCAGCTTATCCTCGTTAGCGGGAGGGCCGGAGGACGAGCAGTACTTC.

This clone was seen only a few times. The genes are TRBV2 and TRBJ2-1, with 10 nucleotides matching TRBD2. This CDR3 has 14 amino acids. After removal of 10 bases from V and 4 bases from J, the junction contained 7 bases not matched to a gene. Germline CDR1 SNHLY, CDR2 FYNNEI. In DNA, the CDR3 is TGTGCCACCTATAGCGGGGGGTCATACAATGAGCAGTTCTTC. Translated, it gives CATYSGGSYNEQFF. Together with reference TRBV2 and TRBJ2-1, the CDR3 gives the full variable domain: EPEVTQTPSHQVTQMGQEVILRCVPISNHLYFYWYRQILGQKVEFLVSFYNNEISEKSEIFDDQFSVERPDGSNFTLKIRSTKLEDSAMYFCATYSGGSYNEQFFGPGTRLTVL.

This clone occurred a few times. The chain couples TRBV18 to TRBJ1-2; D gene ambiguous. Trimming removed 2 bases at V and 3 bases at J, with 10 bases between. Per germline, CDR1 KGHSH and CDR2 LQKENI. This CDR3 region has 14 residues. CDR3 sequence (DNA): TGTGCCAGCTCACCAGATCGGGGAGACTATGGCTACACCTTC. Protein product: CASSPDRGDYGYTF.

This clone has only one observation. The chain carries TRBV19 and TRBJ1-5; no reliable D call. Germline values: CDR1 LNHDA, CDR2 SQIVND (reference sequence). The CDR3 totals 11 residues. The V and J ends lost 8 bases and 11 bases respectively, with 13 bases between them. Here the CDR3 DNA reads TGTGCCAGTGGGCAAGGTGAAGCCCAGCATTTT. Amino acid sequence: CASGQGEAQHF.

V and J are TRBV19 and TRBJ1-1, with no clear D. V was shortened by 3 bases and J by 3 bases, with 11 bases between the two germline ends. Looked up from germline, CDR1 is LNHDA and CDR2 is SQIVND (reference sequence). The CDR3 extends over 14 amino acids. The CDR3 loop reads CASSIWVRDTEAFF. The CDR3 DNA reads as TGTGCCAGTAGTATCTGGGTCCGGGACACTGAAGCTTTCTTT. The full variable domain, its missing parts supplied by reference TRBV19 and TRBJ1-1, is DGGITQSPKYLFRKEGQNVTLSCEQNLNHDAMYWYRQDPGQGLRLIYYSQIVNDFQKGDIAEGYSVSREKKESFPLTVTSAQKNPTAFYLCASSIWVRDTEAFFGQGTRLTVV.

This chain uses TRBV6-5 with TRBJ1-2; D call uncertain. This CDR3 comprises 13 residues. Per the germline V gene, CDR1 is MNHEY and CDR2 is SVGAGI. The V and J ends lost 5 bases and 1 base respectively, with 8 bases between them. This CDR3 is CASSMKLNYGYTF. CDR3 in DNA: TGTGCCAGCAGTATGAAGCTTAACTATGGCTACACCTTC.

The chain recombines TRBV6-4 with TRBJ2-5; a possible D gene is TRBD1 (7 bases). The CDR3 extends over 15 amino acids. Germline V CDR1 and CDR2: MRHNA, SNTAGT. V was clipped by 4 bases and J by 4 bases, with 16 bases between them. CDR3 residues: CASSAQAGGPETQYF. The CDR3 nucleotides read TGTGCCAGCAGTGCCCAGGCAGGGGGGCCAGAGACCCAGTACTTC.